Detailed here is one T cell receptor (beta chain). The antigen this receptor binds is unknown. Base qualities were left out, and no much larger clone turns up one base away. The time point label of this sample denotes: about 28 days (+/-7) after the second vaccine dose. Because spike-specific TCR depth and breadth did not differ between the two schedules, AZD1222 recipients who got a second dose at roughly 4 weeks were pooled with those who got a second dose at roughly 12 weeks. The vaccinee samples were drawn from two UK trials, COV001 and COV002, one of which was a single-blind randomized controlled phase 2/3 trial testing AZD1222 (ChAdOx1 nCoV-19) in healthy adults. For TCRbeta chain sequencing, PBMC samples were collected from trial participants at day 0 and at day 28 after the second dose. These data are taken from a study of T cell responses to AZD1222 COVID-19 vaccine (dated by TCRdb to about 2021). The study in broad terms: TCR sequencing was performed for more than 230 trial participants, of whom about 200 were given two doses of AZD1222 and around 25 were given two doses of MenACWY control vaccine. Trial participants were enrolled by age into 18-55, 56-69 and 70-plus year subgroups, with around 150, 28 and 57 TCR-sequenced participants respectively. The paper as a whole reports these results and caveats: Spike-specific TCR breadth and depth rose significantly after two AZD1222 doses compared with day 0 and with MenACWY recipients. Most participants were white British and females outnumbered males, and the authors suggested that clonal diversity may have been underestimated. The whole spike protein was spanned by vaccine-associated CD4 TCRs, and dominant responses were seen in regions 160-218 and 743-854. Conclusions about previously exposed vaccinees were limited because only six AZD1222 recipients were SARS-CoV-2 seropositive at baseline. Because no samples from the day 14 peak response were available, repertoires could be characterized only after the peak T cell response. Reportedly, close to half of the unique spike-specific TCRs recognized epitopes lying outside the regions that are mutated in the B.1.351 and B.1.1.7 variants. The 56-69-year group was small, and its depth increase did not reach significance, likely because of low power.

The CDR3 goes from the cysteine to the phenylalanine over 13 residues. The kept DNA is CDR3 alone, 39 bases in frame from the first base. The germline V gene gives CDR1 as MNHEY and CDR2 as SVGAGI. The trim is 11 bases for V and 4 bases for J, with a gap of 14 bases between the germline ends. The CDR3 regions of human TCRbeta chains were subjected to immunosequencing. Under the source paper's analysis protocol: Repertoire TCRs were matched against a reference library of SARS-CoV-2-specific TCRs generated with the MIRA antigen-specificity platform. Breadth was defined as the fraction of unique TCRs that were SARS-CoV-2-associated, and depth was defined as the fraction of total T cells that were SARS-CoV-2-associated. Each spike-specific TCR was assigned to its reactive spike region and to a CD4 or CD8 class using the MIRA data. Log10-transformed breadth and depth values were compared by one-way ANOVA with Sidak's multiple comparisons tests. Drawn from immuneACCESS, this table holds only the in-frame rearrangements with V and J called that TCRdb kept. Clones are partly lost; checked studies trace under half to an unresolved V gene and leave the rest unexplained. V, J and clone size are taken as reported in that table, and D and trimming were inferred from the DNA itself. The sample table shows approximately 100,000 clones, and about 89% are seen once. Together, the top ten hold 5% of the sample.

The sequence came from an adult who received the AZD1222 COVID-19 vaccine. This specimen consisted of peripheral blood, obtained 28 days after the second AZD1222 dose. The V and J genes are TRBV6-5 and TRBJ2-2; the D gene is perhaps TRBD1, on 6 matching bases. The DNA is TGTGCCGGACGGACAGCACTCACCGGGGAGCTGTTTTTT. Its translation reads: CAGRTALTGELFF.